This TCR beta chain is from a study of cytomegalovirus exposure and HLA in healthy donors. The PCR had 60 Vbeta and 13 Jbeta primers. TCRdb's copy holds only in-frame clones and misses some; the assay was immunoSEQ multiplex PCR. Of 90,000 to 130,000 clones listed, about four fifths are singletons. CDR3 size: 16 residues. The germline gives CDR1 SGHRS, CDR2 YFSETQ. V was trimmed by 0 bases and J by 1 base, leaving 13 bases between them. Overall study results and limits: The investigators catalogued 150 to 200 TCR beta chains as cytomegalovirus-associated. A later analysis found common viral pathogens apparently linked to several of the most significant clusters.

About this clone: Its antigen is as yet unknown.

This clonotype was sampled from a man younger than 45 in good health and CMV-seropositive. The sample comprised PBMCs. The gene calls are TRBV5-1 and TRBJ1-1, with a tentative D call TRBD1 (6 bases). Here the CDR3 DNA reads TGCGCCAGCAGCTTGGGCCGGGACACTTGGAACACTGAAGCTTTCTTT. Translating gives CASSLGRDTWNTEAFF.